This T cell receptor (beta chain) was profiled in a study of OX40 agonist ivuxolimab in advanced cancers. Regarding the study in general: The costimulatory receptor OX40 (CD134) was targeted by ivuxolimab, a fully human IgG2 agonistic monoclonal antibody. Intravenous ivuxolimab was administered to patients every 2 weeks at six dose levels: 0.01, 0.1, 0.3, 1.5, 3 and 10 mg/kg. Of the 50 or so patients in dose escalation, 19 had hepatocellular carcinoma, around 15 had melanoma, 9 had renal cell carcinoma and 9 had head and neck cancer. In the dose-escalation cohort, 70% to 85% of patients were male, and the mean age was around 60 years, with a range of roughly 20 to 79. Prior anti-PD-1, anti-PD-L1 or anti-CTLA-4 therapy was permitted, and checkpoint inhibitors had been received by more than 35% of dose-escalation patients. Partial responses were achieved by three dose-escalation patients, of whom one had hepatocellular carcinoma and two had cutaneous melanoma. Peripheral TCRbeta sequencing aimed to test whether ivuxolimab altered TCR sequence diversity and caused clonal T-cell expansion. The monotherapy dose-escalation portion (N = 52 patients) of the phase I ivuxolimab trial is reported in the paper.

Patients with a history of autoimmune disease or receiving systemic immunosuppression were excluded from the trial. Peripheral blood for TCR sequencing was collected from all dose cohorts at baseline, on cycle 4 day 1, and on cycle 7 day 1. Samples came from an open-label, multicenter, first-in-human phase I dose-escalation trial of ivuxolimab. Adults with locally advanced or metastatic head and neck squamous cell, hepatocellular, melanoma or renal cell carcinoma were enrolled in the trial. Before TCR sequencing, CD4+ and CD8+ T cells were separately sorted from peripheral blood. Genomic DNA was isolated from the sorted cells so that the TCRbeta CDR3 region could be sequenced. TCRbeta CDR3 regions were sequenced using the immunoSEQ Assay. Held by TCRdb, this immuneACCESS table contains in-frame sequences only and omits some clones. Under half of the omission traces to an unresolved V gene where checked; the cause of the rest is unknown. In this sample the table shows about 58,000 clones, 75% to 90% of which occur a single time. The ten largest make up about 3% of the sample.

A word on this clone: There is no known antigen for this receptor. No quality values exist for individual bases; no much larger clone is one base distant.

Taken from cysteine to phenylalanine, the CDR3 has 14 residues. Only CDR3 DNA is held: 42 bases, read in frame from base 1. The germline V gene gives CDR1 as SGHRS and CDR2 as YFSETQ. Deletion took 1 base off V and 0 bases off J, with a span of 7 bases between the germline ends. Points the paper makes about the study in general: After ivuxolimab, more expanded clones were found on average in CD8+ T cells than in CD4+ T cells. Partial responders in the 0.1-3.0 mg/kg groups had among the lowest normalized peripheral clonal expansion, especially among CD8+ T cells. Clonal expansion of both CD4+ and CD8+ blood T cells was observed from baseline to week 6 at doses 0.1 to 3.0 mg/kg. The antigen specificity of the clonally expanded peripheral T cells was not determined. Low levels of normalized T-cell clonal expansion were also seen in some nonresponding patients.

Source: CD4+ or CD8+ T cells sorted from blood, taken in a trial of the OX40 agonist ivuxolimab. This receptor was identified in an adult with an advanced solid tumor such as melanoma, head and neck, liver or kidney cancer. The chain is assembled from TRBV5-1 and TRBJ2-5; a tentative D call is TRBD2 (5 bases match). The DNA is TGCGCCAGCAGCTTGAACGGGGACCAAGAGACCCAGTACTTC. It specifies CASSLNGDQETQYF.